The rows below give T cell receptor beta chains drawn from one sample of a study of T cell responses to AZD1222 COVID-19 vaccine. Clones were read by immunoSEQ multiplex PCR, and TCRdb kept only the in-frame ones, dropping some. This table has 95,000 to 150,000 clones, 92% appearing once. This sample comprised peripheral blood, obtained on day 0 of AZD1222 vaccination. The receptor set was obtained from an adult in good health. The CDR3 runs from the conserved cysteine through the conserved F or W. The D gene is left open where the match is weak. Only part of the rows carry a size: once, few, many, or a class if the clone is expanded.

clone_size	v_call	d_call	j_call	cdr3_nt	cdr3_aa
.	TRBV28	.	TRBJ1-4	TGTGCCAGCAGTTTAGTAAATAATGAAAAACTGTTTTTT	CASSLVNNEKLFF
.	TRBV11-3	.	TRBJ2-6	TGTGCCAGCAGCTTATCTGGGGCCAACGTCCTGACTTTC	CASSLSGANVLTF
.	TRBV4-1	.	TRBJ1-4	TGCGCCAGCAGCCAAGAGAGGGTACCCACAAATACTAATGAAAAACTGTTTTTT	CASSQERVPTNTNEKLFF
.	TRBV9	TRBD2	TRBJ2-1	TGTGCCAGCAGCGCCAACCTTGGACTAGCGGACTACAATGAGCAGTTCTTC	CASSANLGLADYNEQFF
.	TRBV4-1	.	TRBJ1-3	TGCGCCAGCAGCCAAGGACGAGCCCTCTCTGGAAACACCATATATTTT	CASSQGRALSGNTIYF
.	TRBV13	.	TRBJ1-6	TGTGCCAGCAGCTACTGGACAGAAAATTCACCCCTCCACTTT	CASSYWTENSPLHF
.	TRBV7-9	.	TRBJ1-1	TGTGCCAGCAGCTTATCAGCGGGCACTGAAGCTTTCTTT	CASSLSAGTEAFF
few	TRBV4-2	.	TRBJ2-5	TGTGCCAGCAGCCAAGATCAGGGCAGCGAGGGGGAGACCCAGTACTTC	CASSQDQGSEGETQYF
.	TRBV19	TRBD1	TRBJ1-1	TGTGCCAGTAGGCCGAGGGGGCGCCTCTTTGGCACTGAAGCTTTCTTT	CASRPRGRLFGTEAFF
.	TRBV7-2	TRBD2	TRBJ2-7	TGTGCCAGCAGCACCCGATCACTAGCGAGCGAGCAGTACTTC	CASSTRSLASEQYF
.	TRBV2	TRBD2	TRBJ2-1	TGTGCCAGCAGAGGGGGGACTAGCGGGGTTCACTACAATGAGCAGTTCTTC	CASRGGTSGVHYNEQFF
few	TRBV28	.	TRBJ2-3	TGTGCCAGCCGGCCTTTGTCTCTCGCGGCTAGCACAGATACGCAGTATTTT	CASRPLSLAASTDTQYF
.	TRBV16	.	TRBJ2-2	TGTGCCAGCAGCCAATCCCCGGGACCTTCGAACACCGGGGAGCTGTTTTTT	CASSQSPGPSNTGELFF
.	TRBV7-2	.	TRBJ2-3	TGTGCCAGCAGACCCGGGGTCTCGACAGATACGCAGTATTTT	CASRPGVSTDTQYF
.	TRBV5-1	.	TRBJ2-3	TGCGCCAGCAGGGACAGTCCGGGTGGCACAGATACGCAGTATTTT	CASRDSPGGTDTQYF
.	TRBV7-9	.	TRBJ2-7	TGTGCCAGCAGCTTGACGTTCAGGAGCTACGAGCAGTACTTC	CASSLTFRSYEQYF
.	TRBV5-4	TRBD2	TRBJ2-1	TGTGCCAGCAGTGGACTAGCGGACATGGAGCAGTTCTTC	CASSGLADMEQFF
.	TRBV10-1	.	TRBJ2-3	TGCGCCAGCAGTGAGGTTTTAGGGACTTCGGGGACGCAGTATTTT	CASSEVLGTSGTQYF
.	TRBV29-1	.	TRBJ1-3	TGCAGCGTTTTCGGGGGCTCTGGAAACACCATATATTTT	CSVFGGSGNTIYF
.	TRBV6-2/TRBV6-3	.	TRBJ1-5	TGTGCCAGCAGTTACGAACAGGGTGGCGGCAATCAGCCCCAGCATTTT	CASSYEQGGGNQPQHF
.	TRBV4-3	TRBD1	TRBJ1-3	TGCGCCAGCAGCCACCCCAACAGGGGTACACCAAACACCATATATTTT	CASSHPNRGTPNTIYF
.	TRBV19	.	TRBJ1-5	TGTGCCAGTAGTATCTTCACTTCCCGAGGGTATCAGCCCCAGCATTTT	CASSIFTSRGYQPQHF
.	TRBV4-3	.	TRBJ1-1	TGCGCCAGCAGCCAAGCTGTTACGGAGGTGAACACTGAAGCTTTCTTT	CASSQAVTEVNTEAFF
once	TRBV6-2/TRBV6-3	TRBD2	TRBJ2-2	TGTGCCAGCAGTGGGGCGGGAGACACCGGGGAGCTGTTTTTT	CASSGAGDTGELFF
few	TRBV6-4	TRBD1	TRBJ2-3	TGTGCCAGCAGCGAACTGGGACAGGGCACAGATACGCAGTATTTT	CASSELGQGTDTQYF
.	TRBV19	.	TRBJ1-5	TGTGCCAGTAGTATAACCATAACGAATCAGCCCCAGCATTTT	CASSITITNQPQHF
.	TRBV6-5	.	TRBJ1-2	TGTGCCAGCAGAAGGACATCCAACTATGGCTACACCTTC	CASRRTSNYGYTF
.	TRBV7-9	TRBD1	TRBJ1-6	TGTGCCAGCAGCATAGGACAGGGCACTAATTCACCCCTCCACTTT	CASSIGQGTNSPLHF
.	TRBV20-1	.	TRBJ2-1	TGCAGTGCTAGTACAGGACTTACCAATGAGCAGTTCTTC	CSASTGLTNEQFF
.	TRBV5-8	TRBD1	TRBJ1-5	TGTGCCAGCAGCTTTCCGGGACAGGGGACCTGGCCCCAGCATTTT	CASSFPGQGTWPQHF
.	TRBV14	TRBD2	TRBJ2-1	TGTGCCAGCAGCCCAGGGACTAGCGGGGACTACAATGAGCAGTTCTTC	CASSPGTSGDYNEQFF
once	TRBV7-9	TRBD2	TRBJ2-5	TGTGCCAGCAGCTTACGTGCGTCTAGCGGGGGCCAAGAGACCCAGTACTTC	CASSLRASSGGQETQYF
.	TRBV2	.	TRBJ1-2	TGTGCCAGCAGTGAAAAAGGGTATGGCTACACCTTC	CASSEKGYGYTF
.	TRBV13	TRBD1	TRBJ1-1	TGTGCCAGCAGCCCAGGGGGTTGGGACACTGAAGCTTTCTTT	CASSPGGWDTEAFF
.	TRBV28	.	TRBJ1-5	TGTGCCAGCAGCTCGGGGGATTTCCTCAATCAGCCCCAGCATTTT	CASSSGDFLNQPQHF
.	TRBV4-3	TRBD1	TRBJ1-2	TGCGCCAGCAGCCAAGAAAGGACAGGGAACTATGGCTACACCTTC	CASSQERTGNYGYTF
.	TRBV5-4	.	TRBJ1-2	TGTGCCAGCCGCTCTTTAGGGGGAGGCTATGGCTACACCTTC	CASRSLGGGYGYTF
.	TRBV6-5	TRBD1	TRBJ2-7	TGTGCCAGTACGGGACAGCTATCCTCCTACGAGCAGTACTTC	CASTGQLSSYEQYF
.	TRBV29-1	.	TRBJ1-1	TGCAGCGGCGGGGAGTATGAGAGGGTACACACTGAAGCTTTCTTT	CSGGEYERVHTEAFF
.	TRBV6-1	.	TRBJ1-5	TGTGCCAGCAGAGAAGGACTTCCGTCAGGGGCGACCTTGATCTCTGGCAATCAGCCCCAGCATTTT	CASREGLPSGATLISGNQPQHF
.	TRBV6-1	.	TRBJ1-1	TGTGCCAGCAGTGAACTCCCGGGTAGCACTGAAGCTTTCTTT	CASSELPGSTEAFF
.	TRBV28	.	TRBJ2-1	TGTGCGACAGGCACCCTCGACAATGAGCAGTTCTTC	CATGTLDNEQFF
.	TRBV5-5	.	TRBJ1-4	TGTGCCAGCAGGCCTTGGACGGACGCAACTAATGAAAAACTGTTTTTT	CASRPWTDATNEKLFF
once	TRBV7-2	.	TRBJ2-4	TGTGCCAGCAGCTTAGCCCCGACAGGCCTGCTAGCCAAAAACATTCAGTACTTC	CASSLAPTGLLAKNIQYF
.	TRBV12-3/TRBV12-4	.	TRBJ1-1	TGTGCCAGCAGCCCGGGACTCACTGAAGCTTTCTTT	CASSPGLTEAFF
few	TRBV7-8	TRBD1	TRBJ1-4	TGTGCCAGCAGCTCGACGACAGGGGGAGAAAAACTGTTTTTT	CASSSTTGGEKLFF
.	TRBV4-1	.	TRBJ2-7	TGCGCCAGCAGCCAACGGGGACCCTTTCTTTCCTACGAGCAGTACTTC	CASSQRGPFLSYEQYF
.	TRBV29-1	TRBD1	TRBJ1-1	TGCAGCGTTGGCCTACAGGGGGTAATCAACACTGAAGCTTTCTTT	CSVGLQGVINTEAFF
.	TRBV7-9	TRBD2	TRBJ2-7	TGTGCCAGCAGCTTCTCGGTGGGGGGGAACGAGCAGTACTTC	CASSFSVGGNEQYF
.	TRBV14	TRBD1	TRBJ2-5	TGTGCCAGCGGGAGGACAGGGGGCGCCGAGACCCAGTACTTC	CASGRTGGAETQYF
few	TRBV11-2	TRBD2	TRBJ2-1	TGTGCCACCCTTAGCGGGAATGAGCAGTTCTTC	CATLSGNEQFF
.	TRBV6-2/TRBV6-3	.	TRBJ1-1	TGTGCCAGCAGTTCCCCAATCCGGGGATTTGAAGCTTTCTTT	CASSSPIRGFEAFF
.	TRBV5-4	.	TRBJ2-1	TGTGCCAGCAGCTTGAGGTCAGACTCCTACAATGAGCAGTTCTTC	CASSLRSDSYNEQFF
.	TRBV4-3	TRBD2	TRBJ2-3	TGCGCCAGCAGCCAAGACCGACTAGCCACAGATACGCAGTATTTT	CASSQDRLATDTQYF
.	TRBV27	TRBD1	TRBJ1-1	TGTGCCAGCAGTTTAGGGACAGGGTCGAACACTGAAGCTTTCTTT	CASSLGTGSNTEAFF